The 6 T cell receptor beta chains listed next were all sequenced from one sample in a study of control samples from healthy donors and cancer patients. Libraries were prepared by immunoSEQ multiplex PCR; TCRdb keeps only in-frame clonotypes and omits some of them. The sample lists 50,000 to 55,000 clones, more than 70% seen once, with 1.5% to 2% in the top ten. Sequenced material: PBMCs. The receptors originated from a man aged 35 to 55 with colorectal cancer.

This rearrangement joins TRBV28 to TRBJ2-3, with 8 bases lining up with TRBD1. The V gene end was trimmed by 3 bases and the J gene end by 5 bases; junction bases not matched to a gene: 4. The CDR3 loop spans 14 amino acids. CDR1 is MDHEN, CDR2 SYDVKM, per germline. Here the CDR3 DNA reads TGTGCCAGCAGTTTCACAGGGGGTATAGATACGCAGTATTTT. It is translated as CASSFTGGIDTQYF.

The chain is built from TRBV19 and TRBJ1-2; 9 bases fit TRBD1. Trimming at V came to 4 bases and at J to 3 bases, leaving 3 bases not matched to a gene. CDR1 is LNHDA, CDR2 SQIVND, per germline (reference sequence). CDR3 length equals 14 residues. Here the CDR3 reads CASSRGQGDYGYTF. In DNA form, the CDR3 reads TGTGCCAGTAGTAGGGGACAGGGTGACTATGGCTACACCTTC. The complete variable domain, with remaining parts taken from reference TRBV19 and TRBJ1-2, reads DGGITQSPKYLFRKEGQNVTLSCEQNLNHDAMYWYRQDPGQGLRLIYYSQIVNDFQKGDIAEGYSVSREKKESFPLTVTSAQKNPTAFYLCASSRGQGDYGYTFGSGTRLTVV.

This rearrangement joins TRBV5-4 to TRBJ1-2; 7 nucleotides align to TRBD1. The CDR3 is 15 residues long. Looked up from germline, CDR1 is SGHNT and CDR2 is YYREEE (reference sequence). V lost 3 bases to trimming and J lost 4 bases; unmatched junction nucleotides: 9. The CDR3 DNA sequence: TGTGCCAGCAGCTCCTTGACAGGGTTTGGCTATGGCTACACCTTC. This gives the protein CASSSLTGFGYGYTF.

This chain uses TRBV27 with TRBJ2-2; D gene unclear. The CDR3 contains 11 residues. V shed 5 bases and J shed 6 bases, with 4 bases lying between them. CDR1 is MNHEY, CDR2 SMNVEV, per germline (reference sequence). The CDR3 sequence is CASSHSGELFF. The CDR3 DNA follows: TGTGCCAGCAGTCACTCCGGGGAGCTGTTTTTT.

The V and J genes are TRBV27 and TRBJ2-7, with 9 bases that match TRBD1. Germline assignment: CDR1 MNHEY and CDR2 SMNVEV (reference sequence). V shed 2 bases and J 4 bases; nucleotides not matched to a gene: 3. CDR3 length: 14 amino acids. This chain's CDR3 is CASSLGTGIYEQYF. As DNA, the CDR3 is TGTGCCAGCAGTTTAGGGACAGGGATATACGAGCAGTACTTC.

The chain couples TRBV7-9 to TRBJ2-5; TRBD2 agrees at 7 bases. CDR3 length equals 17 residues. Trimming removed 0 bases from V and 5 bases from J; junction bases left unmatched: 12. Germline assignment: CDR1 SEHNR and CDR2 FQNEAQ (reference sequence). The CDR3 DNA is TGTGCCAGCAGCTTAGCGTTTCTAGCGGCGAAGGGGGAGACCCAGTACTTC. Translating gives CASSLAFLAAKGETQYF.